This is a list of T cell receptor beta chains from one sample in a study of OX40 agonist ivuxolimab in advanced cancers. Profiled with immunoSEQ multiplex PCR; TCRdb holds only in-frame clones, not every one. This sample carries 80,000 to 85,000 clones, about 86% of them seen once, and the ten largest clones take around 6.6%. Source: CD4+ or CD8+ T cells sorted from blood, taken in a trial of the OX40 agonist ivuxolimab. Source of these receptors: an adult with an advanced solid tumor such as melanoma, head and neck, liver or kidney cancer. Both conserved end residues are part of each CDR3. A D gene is named only where the DNA matches it firmly. Clone size is not always given. Where it is, it says once, few, many or a class for expanded clones.

TRBV7-9	14	-	-	TRBJ2-5	TGTGCCAGCAGCTTAGAGGGCAGGGAAGAGACCCAGTACTTC	CASSLEGREETQYF
TRBV6-5	15	-	few	TRBJ2-7	TGTGCCAGCAGTTACGGGCAGGGCCCACCCTACGAGCAGTACTTC	CASSYGQGPPYEQYF
TRBV6-4	8	-	-	TRBJ1-1	TGTGCCAGGCCCGAGGCTTTCTTT	CARPEAFF
TRBV7-9	16	TRBD1	few	TRBJ2-1	TGTGCCAGCAGCTTAGGCGGGACAGGGGTGCACAATGAGCAGTTCTTC	CASSLGGTGVHNEQFF
TRBV9	16	TRBD1	few	TRBJ2-7	TGTGCCAGCAGCCCGATCATCGGGACAGGGGTCTACGAGCAGTACTTC	CASSPIIGTGVYEQYF
TRBV7-9	14	-	few	TRBJ1-1	TGTGCCAGCAGCGGCAGGGAAGTTTCCACTGAAGCTTTCTTT	CASSGREVSTEAFF
TRBV15	17	-	-	TRBJ2-6	TGTGCCACCAGCGGGGGACAATGGAGGTCTGGGGCCAACGTCCTGACTTTC	CATSGGQWRSGANVLTF
TRBV6-5	14	TRBD1	-	TRBJ2-7	TGTGCCAGCAGTCTTGGGGACAGCTCCTACGAGCAGTACTTC	CASSLGDSSYEQYF
TRBV7-6	13	-	once	TRBJ1-5	TGTGCCAGCAGCTTAGGTACGGATCAGCCCCAGCATTTT	CASSLGTDQPQHF
TRBV27	20	TRBD2	few	TRBJ2-5	TGTGCCAGCAGTCCCAGAGTTAGCGGGAGGGCCGAACCGTGGAGTTGGACCCAGTACTTC	CASSPRVSGRAEPWSWTQYF
TRBV18	13	TRBD1	-	TRBJ1-2	TGTGCCAGCTCCCAGGGACAGGGGGATGGCTACACCTTC	CASSQGQGDGYTF
TRBV7-2	13	-	-	TRBJ1-5	TGTGCCAGCAGCTTAGGTGGGCGGACGCCCCAGCATTTT	CASSLGGRTPQHF
TRBV7-2	14	-	-	TRBJ1-4	TGTGCCAGCAGCTTAGGACAGAGTAATGAAAAACTGTTTTTT	CASSLGQSNEKLFF
TRBV6-5	13	TRBD2	-	TRBJ2-7	TGTGCCAGCAGTTACGGGGGAGGGCCCGAGCAGTACTTC	CASSYGGGPEQYF
TRBV5-1	14	-	-	TRBJ1-2	TGCGCCAGCAGGAAAGACGGCGCTAACTATGGCTACACCTTC	CASRKDGANYGYTF
TRBV19	15	TRBD1	few	TRBJ2-7	TGTGCCAGTAGTAGAGTCGGGACAGATACCTACGAGCAGTACTTC	CASSRVGTDTYEQYF
TRBV19	12	-	-	TRBJ2-2	TGTGCCAGTAGCCTTTCCGGCGGGGAGCTGTTTTTT	CASSLSGGELFF
TRBV15	13	-	once	TRBJ1-2	TGTGCCACCAGCAGAGATGGTGAACGCCGCTACACCTTC	CATSRDGERRYTF
TRBV15	15	-	-	TRBJ2-7	TGTGCCACCAGCAGAACGTCGGAGGGAGGCAACGAGCAGTACTTC	CATSRTSEGGNEQYF
TRBV20-1	11	-	-	TRBJ2-5	TGCAGTGCTAGTTTTAGGGAGACCCAGTACTTC	CSASFRETQYF
TRBV28	16	TRBD1	-	TRBJ2-3	TGTGCCAGCAGGATCGACAGAGTCAGGGGGACAGATACGCAGTATTTT	CASRIDRVRGTDTQYF
TRBV6-6	16	-	-	TRBJ1-2	TGTGCCAGCAGTCACCGGGACGTAGGAAATAGCTATGGCTACACCTTC	CASSHRDVGNSYGYTF
TRBV5-1	17	-	-	TRBJ1-3	TGCGCCAGCAGCTTGGGGGCCCGGAGCTACTCTGGAAACACCATATATTTT	CASSLGARSYSGNTIYF
TRBV7-3	16	TRBD2	-	TRBJ2-1	TGTGCCAGCAGCTTATCGGTGACTAGCACTTACAATGAGCAGTTCTTC	CASSLSVTSTYNEQFF
TRBV21-1	16	-	-	TRBJ2-4	TGTGCCAGCAGCAAAGGGGGACAACTAGCCAAAAACATTCAGTACTTC	CASSKGGQLAKNIQYF
TRBV27	13	-	-	TRBJ2-4	TGTGCCAGCAGTTTAAGCCAGGAAAACATTCAGTACTTC	CASSLSQENIQYF
TRBV6-5	14	-	-	TRBJ1-3	TGTGCCAGCAGTTCTAGGTCAGGAGGAAACACCATATATTTT	CASSSRSGGNTIYF
TRBV27	14	-	-	TRBJ2-1	TGTGCCAGCAGTTTATTATTACAGGGCGAAGAGCAGTTCTTC	CASSLLLQGEEQFF
TRBV28	16	-	-	TRBJ1-2	TGTGCCAGCAGTCTGGGATTAAGCCAAACTAACTATGGCTACACCTTC	CASSLGLSQTNYGYTF
TRBV6-6	14	TRBD1	-	TRBJ2-2	TGTGCCAGCAGTTACCATACAGGGGCCGGGGAGCTGTTTTTT	CASSYHTGAGELFF
TRBV4-3	16	-	-	TRBJ1-3	TGCGCCAGCAGCCAAGATCGAGGGGTCGCTGGAAACACCATATATTTT	CASSQDRGVAGNTIYF
TRBV14	14	TRBD1	-	TRBJ2-7	TGTGCCAGCAGCCGACAGGGCCTTTTCTACGAGCAGTACTTC	CASSRQGLFYEQYF
TRBV18	13	-	-	TRBJ1-2	TGTGCCAGCTCACCACCAGGGACCTATGGCTACACCTTC	CASSPPGTYGYTF